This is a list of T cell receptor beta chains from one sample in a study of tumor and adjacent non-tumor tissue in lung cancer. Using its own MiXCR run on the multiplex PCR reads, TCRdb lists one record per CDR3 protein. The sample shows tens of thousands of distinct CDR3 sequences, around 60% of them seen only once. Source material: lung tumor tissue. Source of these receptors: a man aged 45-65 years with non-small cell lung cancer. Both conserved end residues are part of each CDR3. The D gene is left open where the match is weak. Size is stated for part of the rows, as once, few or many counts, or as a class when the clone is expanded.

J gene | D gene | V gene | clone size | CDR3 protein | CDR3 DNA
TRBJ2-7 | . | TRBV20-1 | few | CSARGLVTYEQYF | TGCAGTGCTAGAGGGCTAGTCACCTACGAGCAGTACTTC
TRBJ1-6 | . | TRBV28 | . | CASRPGQWDSPLHF | TGTGCCAGCAGACCCGGACAGTGGGATTCACCCCTCCACTTT
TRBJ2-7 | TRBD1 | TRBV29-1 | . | CSVTGDFYEQNF | TGCAGCGTGACAGGGGACTTCTACGAGCAGAACTTC
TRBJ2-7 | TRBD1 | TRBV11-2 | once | CASSLDRGTEQYF | TGTGCTAGCAGCTTAGACAGGGGTACCGAGCAGTACTTC
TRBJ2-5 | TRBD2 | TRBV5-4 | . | CASSKTSGRKETLYF | TGTGCCAGCAGCAAGACCAGCGGGAGAAAAGAGACCCTGTACTTC
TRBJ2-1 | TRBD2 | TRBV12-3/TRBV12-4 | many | CASSYSGGAYNEQFF | TGTGCCAGCAGTTATAGCGGGGGGGCCTACAATGAGCAGTTCTTC
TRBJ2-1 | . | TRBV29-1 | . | CSVECVDKQFF | TGCAGCGTTGAGTGCGTGGATAAGCAGTTCTTC
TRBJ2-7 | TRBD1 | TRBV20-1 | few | CSATRSGGISYEQYF | TGCAGTGCTACACGGTCAGGGGGCATTAGCTACGAGCAGTACTTC
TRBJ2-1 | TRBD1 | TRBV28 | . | CVSSLGQGIYNEQFF | TGTGTCAGCAGTTTGGGACAGGGTATCTACAATGAGCAGTTCTTC
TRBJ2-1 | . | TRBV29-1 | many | CSIRGGGNEQFF | TGCAGCATCAGGGGCGGGGGCAATGAGCAGTTCTTC
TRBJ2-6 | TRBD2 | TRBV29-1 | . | CSVGDLGGADILTF | TGCAGCGTTGGAGATCTCGGGGGGGCCGACATCCTGACTTTC
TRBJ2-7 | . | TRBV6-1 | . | CASMESGRTYEQYF | TGTGCTAGCATGGAGAGTGGGCGAACTTACGAGCAGTACTTC
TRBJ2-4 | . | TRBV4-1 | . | CASSHSGGYGAKSIQYF | TGCGCCAGCAGCCACTCTGGAGGCTATGGGGCCAAAAGCATTCAGTACTTC
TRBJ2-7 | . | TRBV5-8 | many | CASNSVTDYEQYF | TGTGCCAGCAACTCCGTAACGGACTACGAGCAGTACTTC
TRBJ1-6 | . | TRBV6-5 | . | CASRGRVFNSPLHF | TGTGCCAGCAGGGGGCGGGTCTTTAATTCACCGCTCCACTTT
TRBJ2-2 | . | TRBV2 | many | CASSAGLAGELFF | TGTGCCAGCAGTGCGGGATTGGCCGGGGAGCTGTTTTTT